This T cell receptor (beta chain) derives from a study of CD8+ T cells in alopecia areata. Isolated RNA was reverse transcribed into cDNA used as the sequencing template. Here immunoSEQ multiplex PCR was the method, and the copy in TCRdb shows in-frame clones only, minus some. The sample has under 75,000 clones; more than 40% are singletons. The CDR3 consists of 14 residues. Germline V gene data show CDR1 as SEHNR and CDR2 as FQNEAQ (reference sequence). V shed 5 bases and J shed 5 bases, with 16 bases lying between them. This clone was seen just once. The source material was CD8+ T cells sorted from blood, sampled at week 0. The rearrangement uses TRBV7-9 and TRBJ2-7; perhaps TRBD1 as D (6 bases). This TCR came from a human donor with alopecia areata. The DNA for the CDR3 is TGTGCCAGCAGCCCTAGAACAGGGTCCCACGAGCAGTACTTC. Protein: CASSPRTGSHEQYF. The full variable domain, with the rest looked up from reference TRBV7-9 and TRBJ2-7, is DTGVSQNPRHKITKRGQNVTFRCDPISEHNRLYWYRQTLGQGPEFLTYFQNEAQLEKSRLLSDRFSAERPKGSFSTLEIQRTEQGDSAMYLCASSPRTGSHEQYFGPGTRLTVT.